This is a list of T cell receptor beta chains from one sample in a study of shared clonotypes between healthy human individuals. The table came from immunoSEQ multiplex PCR; TCRdb's copy has only in-frame clones and leaves some out. The sample records 600,000 to 750,000 clones, 55% to 80% being singletons. Sequencing was carried out using memory CD4+ T cells sorted from blood. These receptors came from a woman in her twenties or thirties in good health. Both conserved end residues are part of each CDR3. The order of the fields is clone size, V gene, J gene, D gene, CDR3 DNA, CDR3 protein. The D gene is left open where the match is weak. The size field is filled for only some rows; it gives once, few, many or a size class.

>once|TRBV27|TRBJ1-4|NA
TGTGCCAGCAGTTCAATTGTTGCAACTAATGAAAAACTGTTTTTT
CASSSIVATNEKLFF
>NA|TRBV5-1|TRBJ2-1|NA
TGCGCCAGCAGCTTGGAGGGGCCCTCCTACAATGAGCAGTTCTTC
CASSLEGPSYNEQFF
>NA|TRBV19|TRBJ2-7|NA
TGTGCCAGTAGTATCCAGGGCGGAGGGGGAACCTACGAGCAGTACTTC
CASSIQGGGGTYEQYF
>few|TRBV2|TRBJ1-1|TRBD1
TGTGCCAGCAGCACGGGACAGCGGGAGACTGAAGCTTTCTTT
CASSTGQRETEAFF
>few|TRBV19|TRBJ2-3|NA
TGTGCCAGTAGTATAGCGGTCTTAGATACGCAGTATTTT
CASSIAVLDTQYF
>once|TRBV29-1|TRBJ2-1|TRBD2
TGCAGCGTGGCGGGAGCTCAGGAGCAGTTCTTC
CSVAGAQEQFF
>NA|TRBV5-1|TRBJ2-3|NA
TGCGCCAGCAGCGCCGGGACTTTAACAGATACGCAGTATTTT
CASSAGTLTDTQYF
>NA|TRBV19|TRBJ1-2|NA
TGTGCCAGTAGACGGAACTATGGCTACACCTTC
CASRRNYGYTF
>NA|TRBV29-1|TRBJ1-1|NA
TGCAGCGTTGAGTGGCAGCCTAACACTGAAGCTTTCTTT
CSVEWQPNTEAFF
>NA|TRBV27|TRBJ1-5|NA
TGTGCCAGCAGTTTATCTGGCAGGACACCCGGGCCCCAGCATTTT
CASSLSGRTPGPQHF
>few|TRBV19|TRBJ2-1|NA
TGTGCCAGTAGTATAAGTCCATACAATGAGCAGTTCTTC
CASSISPYNEQFF
>NA|TRBV6-5|TRBJ1-3|NA
TGTGCCAGCAGCAGGCTAAGAGACTCTGGAAACACCATATATTTT
CASSRLRDSGNTIYF
>NA|TRBV19|TRBJ1-3|TRBD1
TGTGCCAGTAGTGCAAAGACAGGGGTTACTGGAAACACCATATATTTT
CASSAKTGVTGNTIYF
>few|TRBV27|TRBJ2-3|NA
TGTGCCAGCAGGAAAGGGGTTCGGGGGACAATCACAGATACGCAGTATTTT
CASRKGVRGTITDTQYF
>NA|TRBV27|TRBJ1-1|NA
TGTGCCAGCCCGGCCCTCAGGGAAAACACTGAAGCTTTCTTT
CASPALRENTEAFF
>NA|TRBV5-1|TRBJ1-1|TRBD1
TGCGCCAGCAGCCCCGACAGGGGGCGCGTCGGAATGAACACTGAAGCTTTCTTT
CASSPDRGRVGMNTEAFF
>NA|TRBV6-1|TRBJ2-2|NA
TGTGCCAGCAGTGTTGCATTAGCGGCAGAGTCTGGGGAGCTGTTTTTT
CASSVALAAESGELFF
>NA|TRBV5-1|TRBJ2-6|NA
TGCGCCAGCAGCCCCGGACAGCAGCTTGGGGCCAACGTCCTGACTTTC
CASSPGQQLGANVLTF
>NA|TRBV5-5|TRBJ2-1|NA
TGTGCCAGCAGCGTTCGGGGGAGAGGCGACAATGAGCAGTTCTTC
CASSVRGRGDNEQFF
>once|TRBV11-2|TRBJ2-1|TRBD1
TGTGCCAGCAGCTTATATCAGGGGGCCTACAATGAGCAGTTCTTC
CASSLYQGAYNEQFF
>many|TRBV7-2|TRBJ2-7|NA
TGTGCCAGCAGCCCCAGACTAGGATCCTCTTACGAGCAGTACTTC
CASSPRLGSSYEQYF
>few|TRBV2|TRBJ2-7|TRBD2
TGTGCCAGCAGTGAATTGCTAGCGGGAGGCCCCGAGCAGTACTTC
CASSELLAGGPEQYF
>NA|TRBV30|TRBJ1-4|TRBD1
TGTGCCTGGTCCGGGACAGGGAAAGAAAAACTGTTTTTT
CAWSGTGKEKLFF
>few|TRBV4-1|TRBJ2-3|NA
TGCGCCAGCAGCCAAGGGCGGCCCCCCAGCACAGATACGCAGTATTTT
CASSQGRPPSTDTQYF
>many|TRBV19|TRBJ1-3|NA
TGTGCCAGTAAGGACAGACCCTCTGGAAACACCATATATTTT
CASKDRPSGNTIYF
>few|TRBV5-1|TRBJ2-1|TRBD2
TGCGCCAGCAGCCAAGCCACTAGCGGATACAATGAGCAGTTCTTC
CASSQATSGYNEQFF
>NA|TRBV28|TRBJ2-7|TRBD1
TGTGCCAGCAGTCCGGGACAGGGGTCCCCACGGAAGTACGAGCAGTACTTC
CASSPGQGSPRKYEQYF
>NA|TRBV6-6|TRBJ2-3|NA
TGTGCCAGCAGTTCAGGGCTCCCTGGGGATACGCAGTATTTT
CASSSGLPGDTQYF
>NA|TRBV13|TRBJ1-1|NA
TGTGCCAGCAGCCCGCCAAGTTGGCCGATGAACACTGAAGCTTTCTTT
CASSPPSWPMNTEAFF
>NA|TRBV27|TRBJ2-1|NA
TGTGCCAGCAGTTTATCGGGGATCAGGGGTTACAATGAGCAGTTCTTC
CASSLSGIRGYNEQFF
>NA|TRBV4-1|TRBJ2-1|TRBD2
TGCGCCAGCAGCCAGGATAGGACTAGCGGGTCCTACAATGAGCAGTTCTTC
CASSQDRTSGSYNEQFF
>NA|TRBV5-1|TRBJ2-1|NA
TGCGCCAGCAGCTTGAAGGGGTGGGCGCCGAGCTCCTACAATGAGCAGTTCTTC
CASSLKGWAPSSYNEQFF
>NA|TRBV19|TRBJ2-6|NA
TGTGCCAGTAAAGTGGGGCCGGGGGCCAACGTCCTGACTTTC
CASKVGPGANVLTF
>NA|TRBV28|TRBJ2-3|NA
TGTGCCAGCAGTAGTTTATATCCCCTGCACGATCGGGGGCTAAGAGATACGCAGTATTTT
CASSSLYPLHDRGLRDTQYF
>NA|TRBV10-3|TRBJ2-1|TRBD1
TGTGCCATCAGTCCGGGACAGGGGGCTATGCATGAGCAGTTCTTC
CAISPGQGAMHEQFF
>NA|TRBV19|TRBJ1-2|TRBD1
TGTGCCAGTAGGGCTACCCCCTTTCCATTGGAGGGGGCTGCCTATGGCTACACCTTC
CASRATPFPLEGAAYGYTF
>once|TRBV5-4|TRBJ2-1|NA
TGTGCCAGCAGCTTGTATTACGGGAGTTGGGGCAATGAGCAGTTCTTC
CASSLYYGSWGNEQFF
>NA|TRBV19|TRBJ1-2|NA
TGTGCCAGTAGTGTCCAGGGATACGGCTACACCTTC
CASSVQGYGYTF